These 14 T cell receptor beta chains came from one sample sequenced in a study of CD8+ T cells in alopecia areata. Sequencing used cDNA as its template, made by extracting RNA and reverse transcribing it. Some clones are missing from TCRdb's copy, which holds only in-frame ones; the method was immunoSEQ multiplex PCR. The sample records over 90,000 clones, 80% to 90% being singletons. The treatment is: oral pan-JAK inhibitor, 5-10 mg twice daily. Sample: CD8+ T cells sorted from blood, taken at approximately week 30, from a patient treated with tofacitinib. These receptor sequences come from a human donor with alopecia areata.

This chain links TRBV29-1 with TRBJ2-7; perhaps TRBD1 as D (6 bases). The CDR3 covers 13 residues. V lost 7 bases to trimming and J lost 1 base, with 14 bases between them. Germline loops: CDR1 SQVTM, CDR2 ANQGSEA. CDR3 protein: CSAGTQNSYEQYF. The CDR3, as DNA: TGCAGCGCCGGGACACAAAATTCCTACGAGCAGTACTTC.

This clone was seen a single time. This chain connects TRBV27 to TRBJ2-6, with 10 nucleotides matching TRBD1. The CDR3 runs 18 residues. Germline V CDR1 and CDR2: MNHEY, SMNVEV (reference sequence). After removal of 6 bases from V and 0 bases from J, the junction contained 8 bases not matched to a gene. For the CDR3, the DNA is TGTGCCAGCAGAGCCGGGACAGGGGCGTACTCTGGGGCCAACGTCCTGACTTTC. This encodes CASRAGTGAYSGANVLTF.

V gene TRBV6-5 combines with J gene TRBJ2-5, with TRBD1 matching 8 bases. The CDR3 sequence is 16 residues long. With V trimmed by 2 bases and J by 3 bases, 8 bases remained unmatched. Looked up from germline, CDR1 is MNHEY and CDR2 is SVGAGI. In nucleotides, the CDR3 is TGTGCCAGCAGTTACAGTCCCAACAGGGGGGAAGAGACCCAGTACTTC. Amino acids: CASSYSPNRGEETQYF.

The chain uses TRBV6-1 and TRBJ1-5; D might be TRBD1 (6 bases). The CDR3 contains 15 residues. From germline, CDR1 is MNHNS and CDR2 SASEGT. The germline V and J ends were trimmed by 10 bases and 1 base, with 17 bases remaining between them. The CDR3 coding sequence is TGTGCCACAATACAGGGTATCGGCAGCAATCAGCCCCAGCATTTT. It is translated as CATIQGIGSNQPQHF.

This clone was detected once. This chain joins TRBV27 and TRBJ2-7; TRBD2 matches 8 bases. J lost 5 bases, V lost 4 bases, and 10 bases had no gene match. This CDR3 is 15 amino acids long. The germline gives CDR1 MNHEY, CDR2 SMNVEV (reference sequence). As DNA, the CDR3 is TGTGCCAGCAGTTCAGTACCGGGAGGGCCCCACGAGCAGTACTTC. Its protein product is CASSSVPGGPHEQYF.

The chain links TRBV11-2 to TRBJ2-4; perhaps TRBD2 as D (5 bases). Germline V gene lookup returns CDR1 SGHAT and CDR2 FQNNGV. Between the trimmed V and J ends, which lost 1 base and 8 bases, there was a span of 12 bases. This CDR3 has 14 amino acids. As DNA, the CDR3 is TGTGCCAGCAGCTTAGCCCCGGCGGGCGACATTCAGTACTTC. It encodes CASSLAPAGDIQYF. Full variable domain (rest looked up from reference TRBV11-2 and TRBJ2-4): EAGVAQSPRYKIIEKRQSVAFWCNPISGHATLYWYQQILGQGPKLLIQFQNNGVVDDSQLPKDRFSAERLKGVDSTLKIQPAKLEDSAVYLCASSLAPAGDIQYFGAGTRLSVL.

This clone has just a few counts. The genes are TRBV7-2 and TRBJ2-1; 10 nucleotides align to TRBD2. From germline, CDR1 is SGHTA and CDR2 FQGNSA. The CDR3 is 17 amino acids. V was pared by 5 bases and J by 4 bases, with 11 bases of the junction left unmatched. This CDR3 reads CASSLRPSGSSYNEQFF. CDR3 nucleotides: TGTGCCAGCAGCCTACGCCCTAGCGGGAGCTCTTACAATGAGCAGTTCTTC.

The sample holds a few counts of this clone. In nucleotides, the CDR3 is TGTGCCAGCAGCTTCGGAGTCTCCTACGAGCAGTACTTC. This encodes CASSFGVSYEQYF. The V and J genes are TRBV5-6 and TRBJ2-7; D is undetermined. The germline gives CDR1 SGHDT, CDR2 YYEEEE. This CDR3 has 13 amino acids. Trimming stripped 2 bases from V and 0 bases from J, with 6 bases between.

The CDR3: CASSWTSGADTQYF. The CDR3 DNA is TGTGCCAGCAGCTGGACTAGCGGGGCAGATACGCAGTATTTT. The chain uses TRBV4-2 and TRBJ2-3, with 12 bases aligning to TRBD2. The junction had 1 base not matched to a gene; V was cut back by 5 bases and J by 4 bases. Germline assignment: CDR1 LGHNA and CDR2 YNFKEQ. CDR3 size: 14 residues.

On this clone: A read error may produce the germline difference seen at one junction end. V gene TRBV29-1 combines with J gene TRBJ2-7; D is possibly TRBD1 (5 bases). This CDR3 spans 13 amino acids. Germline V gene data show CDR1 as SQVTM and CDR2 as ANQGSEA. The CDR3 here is CSVEAPGYYEQYF. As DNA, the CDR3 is TGCAGCGTCGAAGCCCCAGGGTACTACGAGCAGTACTTC.

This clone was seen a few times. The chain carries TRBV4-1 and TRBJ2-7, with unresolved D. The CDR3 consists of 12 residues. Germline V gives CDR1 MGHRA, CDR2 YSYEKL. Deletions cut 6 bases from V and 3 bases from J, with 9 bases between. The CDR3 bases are TGCGCCAGCAGTCCGGACGGCTACGAGCAGTACTTC. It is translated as CASSPDGYEQYF.

The chain's CDR3 is CASSQDRDYFNTEAFF. The CDR3 nucleotides read TGTGCCAGCAGCCAGGACAGGGATTACTTTAACACTGAAGCTTTCTTT. V and J are TRBV5-5 and TRBJ1-1, with 8 bases that match TRBD1. Germline values: CDR1 SGHKS, CDR2 YYEKEE (reference sequence). This CDR3 is built from 16 residues. Unmatched junction bases numbered 10, after V lost 4 bases and J lost 2 bases.

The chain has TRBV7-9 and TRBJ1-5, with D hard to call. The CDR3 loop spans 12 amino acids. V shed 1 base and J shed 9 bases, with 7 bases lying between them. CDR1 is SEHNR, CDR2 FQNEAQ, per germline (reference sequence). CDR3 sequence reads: CASSLGSGPQHF. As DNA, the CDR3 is TGTGCCAGCAGCTTAGGGTCAGGGCCCCAGCATTTT.

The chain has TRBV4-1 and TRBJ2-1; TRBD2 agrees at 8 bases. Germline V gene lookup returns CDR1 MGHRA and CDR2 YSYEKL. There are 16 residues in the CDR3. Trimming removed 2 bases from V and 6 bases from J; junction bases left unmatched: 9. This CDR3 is CASSQLESGGANEQFF. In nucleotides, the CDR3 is TGCGCCAGCAGCCAATTAGAAAGCGGGGGTGCCAATGAGCAGTTCTTC.